This T cell receptor (beta chain) was identified during a study of blood T cell repertoires in COVID-19. This clone has only one observation. The method was immunoSEQ multiplex PCR; TCRdb's version includes in-frame clones alone and lacks a portion of them. The sample contains some 150,000 clones, 86% of which appear only once. The V gene's germline CDR1 is LNHDA and CDR2 SQIVND (reference sequence). V trimming: 5 bases; J trimming: 1 base; junction bases outside the gene matches: 3. The CDR3 has 14 residues. The sequencing sample was made of peripheral blood. The clonotype comes from a woman aged 55-70 years with COVID-19, enrolled during active disease. V gene TRBV19 combines with J gene TRBJ1-1; TRBD1 agrees at 8 bases. CDR3 in DNA: TGTGCCAGTAGTGTCGGACAGGGGAACACTGAAGCTTTCTTT. Its protein is CASSVGQGNTEAFF.